The entry below gives a single T cell receptor (beta chain) sequence along with its context. Authors' data handling: Cell counts per sample came from amplifying reference gene primers. Produced via immunoSEQ multiplex PCR; TCRdb's table is partial and in-frame only. D and trimming were read from the DNA, whereas the V and J calls and clone size are those reported in that table. Among roughly 250,000 clones listed, about 87% were seen once. These data originate in a study of blood T cell repertoires in COVID-19. In the study overall: The United States, Italy and Spain were the sources of the acute and convalescent COVID-19 samples. The cDNA or gDNA used as material had been derived from T cells, B-cell-depleted T cells, or PBMCs.

This receptor was identified in a human donor in a cohort sampled during active COVID-19. The sample consisted of peripheral blood.

The CDR3 spells CASSAGSGGTGELFF. The CDR3 coding sequence is TGTGCCAGCAGTGCGGGTTCAGGGGGCACCGGGGAGCTGTTTTTT. This chain joins TRBV6-4 and TRBJ2-2; TRBD1 agrees at 7 bases. Trimming cost V 4 bases and J 4 bases; bases outside gene matches: 6. The CDR3 loop spans 15 amino acids. The germline CDR1 and CDR2 sequences are MRHNA and SNTAGT.